This T cell receptor (beta chain) was documented in a study of cytomegalovirus exposure and HLA in healthy donors. Study results and caveats: Despite most TCR sequences being rare, some public TCRs occurred in many donors.

CDR1 and CDR2 from the germline V gene are MNHEY and SVGAGI. CDR3 length: 14 amino acids. V dropped 6 bases and J dropped 1; count of bases not matched to a gene: 2. The PCR contained 60 Vbeta and 13 Jbeta primers. The table came from immunoSEQ multiplex PCR; TCRdb's copy has only in-frame clones and leaves some out. The sample has more than 95,000 clones; around 75% are singletons. This clone turned up a few times. Its target is not known. The V and J genes are TRBV6-5 and TRBJ1-1, with TRBD1 matching 10 bases. The source is a woman under 30 in good health and CMV-seronegative. The sequenced material came from PBMCs. CDR3 in DNA: TGTGCCAGCAGGGGACAGGGGCCGAACACTGAAGCTTTCTTT. Its translation: CASRGQGPNTEAFF.